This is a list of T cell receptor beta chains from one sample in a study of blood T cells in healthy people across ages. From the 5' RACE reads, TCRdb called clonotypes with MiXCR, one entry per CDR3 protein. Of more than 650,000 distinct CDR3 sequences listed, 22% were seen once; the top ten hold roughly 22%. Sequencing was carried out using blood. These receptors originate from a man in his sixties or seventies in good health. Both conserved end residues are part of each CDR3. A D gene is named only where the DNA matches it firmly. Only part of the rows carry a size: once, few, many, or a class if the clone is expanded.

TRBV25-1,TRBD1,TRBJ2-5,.,TGTGCCAGCAGTGACCCCAGACAGGGGAGAGAGACCCAGTACTTC,CASSDPRQGRETQYF
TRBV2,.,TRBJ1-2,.,TGTGCCAGCAGTAAGGAACTCAACTATGGCTACACCTTC,CASSKELNYGYTF
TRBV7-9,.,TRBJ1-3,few,TGTGCCATTCCGGGACGGTACTCTGGAAACACCATATATTTT,CAIPGRYSGNTIYF
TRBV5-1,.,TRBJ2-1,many,TGCGCCAGCAGCTTAGGCGACAGAGAGCAGTTCTTC,CASSLGDREQFF
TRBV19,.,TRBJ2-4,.,TGTGCCAGTAGTATAGAATCCCCAGCCAAAAACATTCAGTACTTC,CASSIESPAKNIQYF
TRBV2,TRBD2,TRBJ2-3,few,TGTGCCAGCAGTGCTAGCGGGGGAGGACTTAGCACAGATACGCAGTATTTT,CASSASGGGLSTDTQYF
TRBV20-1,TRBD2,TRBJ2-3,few,TGCAGTGCTTCATCACTCGGATCTAGCGGGTCAGATACGCAGTATTTT,CSASSLGSSGSDTQYF
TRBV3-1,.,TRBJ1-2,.,TGTGCCAGCAGCGACGTAGGGGTGCGTGGCTACACCTTC,CASSDVGVRGYTF
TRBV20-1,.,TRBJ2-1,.,TGCAGTGCTCGCCAGGACGGCAATGAGCAGTTCTTC,CSARQDGNEQFF
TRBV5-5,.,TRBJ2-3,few,TGTGCCAGCAGCTTGCGGGCAGGGGCCATCACAGATACGCAGTATTTT,CASSLRAGAITDTQYF
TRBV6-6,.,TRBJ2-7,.,TGTGCCAGCAGTTACTGGCTAGCGCCTAAAAACTACGAGCAGTGCTTC,CASSYWLAPKNYEQCF
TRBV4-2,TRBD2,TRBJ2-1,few,TGTGCCAGCAGCCAAGACCCCGGGACTAGCGGGGGTTATGAGCAGTTCTTC,CASSQDPGTSGGYEQFF
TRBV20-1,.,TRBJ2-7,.,TGCAGTGCTAGAGTTCCCGGGGGAAGTCGGTACGAGCAGTACTTC,CSARVPGGSRYEQYF
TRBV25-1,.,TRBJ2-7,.,TGTGCCAGCAGGGACCACTACGAGCAGTACTTC,CASRDHYEQYF
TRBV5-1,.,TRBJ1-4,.,TGCGCCAGCAGTCCCGGGGGGATGGGTAATGAAAAACTGTTTTTT,CASSPGGMGNEKLFF
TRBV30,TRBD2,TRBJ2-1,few,TGTGCCTGGAGTGTCTGGGCGGGAGGAACCTACAATGAGCAGTTCTTC,CAWSVWAGGTYNEQFF
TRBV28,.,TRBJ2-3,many,TGTGCCAGCAGCTCCCGGGGAGATACGCAGTATTTT,CASSSRGDTQYF
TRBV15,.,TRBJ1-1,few,TGTGCCACCAGCAGAGAACAGGGAGAAGCTTTCTTT,CATSREQGEAFF
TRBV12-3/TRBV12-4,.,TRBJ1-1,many,TGTGCCAGCACCCTAGACAGAACGAACACTGAAGCTTTCTTT,CASTLDRTNTEAFF
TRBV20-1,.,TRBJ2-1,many,TGCAGTGCTAGAGTGTCGGCAACCAATGAGCAGTTCTTC,CSARVSATNEQFF
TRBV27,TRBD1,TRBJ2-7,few,TGTGCCAGCAGGCCCGGGACAGCCCCCTACGAGCAGTACTTC,CASRPGTAPYEQYF
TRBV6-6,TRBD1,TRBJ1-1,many,TGTGCCAGCAGTGACAGGGGAGGCACTGAAGCTTTCTTT,CASSDRGGTEAFF
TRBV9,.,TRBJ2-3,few,TGTGCCAGCAGCGTATTTGGGGAGGAGGATACGCAGTATTTT,CASSVFGEEDTQYF
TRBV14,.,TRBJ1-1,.,TGTGCCAGCAGCCAAGTAATCTCAGGCATGAACACTGAAGCTTTCTTT,CASSQVISGMNTEAFF
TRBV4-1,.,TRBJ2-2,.,TGCGCCAGCAGCCAAGACAGCGGAGTGAACACCGGGGAGCTGTTTTTT,CASSQDSGVNTGELFF
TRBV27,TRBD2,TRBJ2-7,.,TGTGCCAGCGTCACGCGGGGGGGCATAGGCGAGCAGTACTTC,CASVTRGGIGEQYF
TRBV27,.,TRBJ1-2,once,TGTGCCAGCAGTCCCACTCAGATCCTAGGAGGCTACACCTTC,CASSPTQILGGYTF
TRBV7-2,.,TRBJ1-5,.,TGTGCCAGCGGGAGGGGGGGCGTCCAAACAGTCCCCCAGCATTTT,CASGRGGVQTVPQHF
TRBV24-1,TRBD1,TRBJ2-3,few,TGTGCCACCAGTGACCATGACAGGGGGAGGGCAGATACGCAGTATTTT,CATSDHDRGRADTQYF
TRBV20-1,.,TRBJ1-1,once,TGCAGTGCTAGGGAACAGGGCGAAGCTTTCTTT,CSAREQGEAFF
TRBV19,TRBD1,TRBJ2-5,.,TGTGCCAGTAGTAACCCCTCCGGACAGGGTGGCGAGACCCAGTACTTC,CASSNPSGQGGETQYF
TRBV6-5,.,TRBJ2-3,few,TGTGCCAGCAGGCTACCGTCAGGGGATACGCAGTATTTT,CASRLPSGDTQYF